This T cell receptor (beta chain) was observed in a study of CD8 T cells in ankylosing spondylitis listed by TCRdb under 2017. Turning to the overall study: The study profiled T cell receptor beta repertoires in healthy donors and ankylosing spondylitis patients to find disease-linked TCR variants. In total, the full study cohort was made up of about 110 healthy donors and 25 to 30 ankylosing spondylitis patients. Peripheral blood was sampled, and synovial fluid was also collected from ankylosing spondylitis patients.

Worth noting for this clonotype: No cognate antigen has been identified for it. No clone much larger than this one lies a single base away; base qualities are absent.

V has 5 bases trimmed and J has 5 bases trimmed; junction bases matching no gene number 8. CDR1 is given as ENHRY and CDR2 as SYGVKD, both from the germline V gene. Including cysteine and phenylalanine, the CDR3 has 15 amino acids. The read is trimmed to its CDR3 DNA, 45 bases read in frame from base 1. The sequencer was an Illumina HiSeq 2500. Quantitative 5'-RACE with molecular barcodes was used to prepare TCR beta libraries. The authors' analysis ran thus. A new computational method based on a probabilistic model of VDJ rearrangement was used to identify disease-linked TCR variants. TCRdb reran the public reads through fastp at Q25 and MiXCR, keeping productive beta chains. Rows merge per CDR3 protein into single entries with the most common DNA and genes. TCRdb's processing, not the authors' own work, is the source of the V and J calls. Present in this sample are around 280,000 distinct CDR3 sequences, 20% of which were seen just once. The ten largest clones add up to about 8% of the sample.

The investigation overall reported the following: The disease-linked clones showed a CD8+ phenotype and occurred at relatively low frequencies in peripheral blood. A TCR beta motif made up of fewer than 10 highly homologous amino acid variants appeared to be characteristic of blood from ankylosing spondylitis patients. According to the report, matched synovial fluid samples from ankylosing spondylitis patients were significantly enriched for the disease-linked clones. Some motif variants were previously reported in synovial fluid and blood of reactive arthritis patients, suggesting common disease-initiation mechanisms.

Sequencing input: blood, either unsorted or a sorted T cell fraction (not recorded which). This sequence was found in a male donor with ankylosing spondylitis or in good health (not recorded which). The V and J segments used are TRBV10-3 and TRBJ2-5; 10 of the junction bases match TRBD1. The CDR3 protein sequence reads: CAISKTGGRGETQYF. In nucleotides, the sequence is TGTGCCATCAGTAAGACAGGGGGCCGGGGTGAGACCCAGTACTTC.